This T cell receptor beta chain stems from a study of blood T cell repertoires in COVID-19. Original methodology: Amplification with reference gene primers provided the estimates of nucleated cell counts. The table came from immunoSEQ multiplex PCR; TCRdb's copy has only in-frame clones and leaves some out. V and J calls and clone size are given by that table; D and trimming were obtained from the DNA. The sample holds some 18,000 clones, roughly 88% seen once. Everyone who took part was roughly 18 to 89 years old, and they came from roughly 25 US areas. Participants reported their clinical history, and cohort assignment relied on those reports. Before being deemed recovered, Cohort 3 donors had two negative PCRs, clearance, or symptom resolution. The trim removed 7 bases at V and 3 bases at J, leaving 11 bases unmatched. The CDR3 totals 15 residues. Germline CDR1 and CDR2: SGHNT and YYREEE (reference sequence).

The chain combines TRBV5-4 with TRBJ2-3; the match to TRBD2 covers 7 bases. The source is a woman in her 30s who had recovered from COVID-19. Sequences were obtained from PBMCs or T cells enriched from blood (not recorded which). The DNA of the CDR3 is TGTGCCAGCCTCTTCTGGGGGGGGAGAACAGATACGCAGTATTTT. Encoded protein: CASLFWGGRTDTQYF.